This T cell receptor (beta chain) originates from a study of blood T cell repertoires in COVID-19. Produced via immunoSEQ multiplex PCR; TCRdb's table is partial and in-frame only. The sample contains roughly 220,000 clones, 84% of which appear only once. The CDR3 has 18 amino acids. Germline loops: CDR1 GTSNPN, CDR2 SVGIG (reference sequence). V was clipped by 5 bases and J by 4 bases; unmatched bases: 19. This rearrangement joins TRBV30 to TRBJ1-3; 8 bases match TRBD1. The sequencing sample was made of peripheral blood. This receptor was identified in a man under 40 with active or convalescent COVID-19. The CDR3 spells CAWDHSPMTGVSGNTIYF. In nucleotides, the CDR3 is TGTGCCTGGGACCATTCCCCCATGACAGGGGTTAGCGGAAACACCATATATTTT.